The following is a T cell receptor (beta chain) sequence with its context. Its antigen is unknown. No base quality values were provided; no much bigger clone lies one nucleotide off. At one collaborating source in Seattle, patients were enrolled during active infection and were followed longitudinally through the course of disease. Whole blood was collected in K2EDTA tubes by collaborating institutions according to the institutions' own protocols. Collaborator samples were shipped for TCRbeta analysis as frozen whole blood, isolated PBMCs, or DNA extracted from either sample type. CDR1 and CDR2 were assigned from the germline V gene as MDHEN and SYDVKM. From V the trimming removes 4 bases and from J it removes 0 bases, while the gene matches leave 7 bases of the junction unaccounted for. The CDR3, from cysteine to phenylalanine, totals 16 residues. Only the CDR3 DNA stays, 48 bases, in frame from base 1.

TCRbeta CDR3 regions were amplified from genomic DNA by means of the immunoSEQ Assay, a bias-controlled multiplex PCR. On the study's bioinformatics: Within the assay, amplification of reference gene primers was used to estimate how many nucleated cells each sample contained. To quantify the absolute abundance of each unique TCRbeta CDR3 rearrangement, sequence reads were collapsed and filtered. Productive Simpson clonality was computed per sample as the square root of Simpson's diversity index over productive rearrangements. TCRdb took over this immuneACCESS table, retaining in-frame rearrangements with V and J assigned. Such tables are incomplete; in checked studies, under half of the missing clones stem from an unresolved V gene, and the remainder is unexplained. V and J calls and clone size are as listed in that table; D and trimming were resolved from the DNA. A total of some 200,000 clones appear in this sample, 80% to 85% of them only once. The ten largest clones add up to 5.2% of the sample.

This sample stems from a study of blood T cell repertoires in COVID-19 (dated by TCRdb to 2018 to 2021). About the investigation overall: Samples from collaborators originated in the United States, Italy and Spain and spanned both the acute and convalescent phases of COVID-19. The prospective study material was composed of cDNA or gDNA derived from T cells, B-cell-depleted T cells, or PBMCs. The dataset comprised deeply sampled blood TCRbeta repertoires from subjects exposed to, actively infected with, or recovered from COVID-19. The repertoires were released in a freely available public database intended as a resource for research on the immune response to SARS-CoV-2. The samples were drawn from the first 160 participants of the ongoing ImmuneRACE study and from 1,200 or so subjects provided by 6 global collaborators. Sample metadata almost always included a de-identified subject ID, COVID-19 status, age in years and sex. Where HLA class I and class II types were available, the types were taken from metadata supplied by the sample provider, not from assay-based typing.

What the authors observed across the whole study: Clinical and demographic metadata were provided uncurated, with the amount varying by source and participant.

Sequenced input: peripheral blood. This sequence uses TRBV28 and TRBJ1-2, and TRBD1 aligns with 8 junction nucleotides. The sequence was collected from a woman aged 70-85 years with COVID-19, enrolled during active disease. The sequenced DNA is TGTGCCAGCAGTTCCGGCCAGGGGGCCCCTAACTATGGCTACACCTTC. This sequence encodes CASSSGQGAPNYGYTF.